A selection of T cell receptor beta chains follows, all from one sample in a study of human T cells and chemical hapten exposure. TCRdb passed the RACE reads through MiXCR, listing each CDR3 protein once. Of about 94,000 distinct CDR3 sequences in the sample, about 9% are singletons; the top ten hold about 2%. The input for sequencing was whole blood, taken in connection with sensitization to the hapten diphenylcyclopropenone (DPC). These receptors were taken from a woman aged 40-49 years with alopecia areata. Some clones in this sample may be carry-over from other donors' samples. Each CDR3 is given with its conserved first and last residue. A D gene is named only where the DNA matches it firmly. Size values are once, few and many counts, or a class for expanded clones, and some rows have none.

-,TRBJ2-7,-,TRBV6-2/TRBV6-3,TGTGCCAGCACCGTGGGGGTGGCCTACGAGCAGTACTTC,CASTVGVAYEQYF
many,TRBJ2-1,-,TRBV7-3,TGTGCCAGCAGCTTATCAGGGCAAACCTCCTACAATGAGCAGTTCTTC,CASSLSGQTSYNEQFF
few,TRBJ2-2,-,TRBV29-1,TGCAGCGTTGATAGGGGGTATACCGGGGAGCTGTTTTTT,CSVDRGYTGELFF
many,TRBJ1-5,TRBD1,TRBV6-1,TGTGCCAGCAGTGGCTGGACAGGCCCCAATCAGCCCCAGCATTTT,CASSGWTGPNQPQHF
few,TRBJ2-3,TRBD2,TRBV9,TGTGCCAGCAGCGTTAGCGGGACAAGCACAGATACGCAGTATTTT,CASSVSGTSTDTQYF
-,TRBJ2-7,TRBD1,TRBV27,TGTGCCAGCCAATCCGCGACAGGGGTATCCTACGAGCAGTACTTC,CASQSATGVSYEQYF
few,TRBJ2-2,-,TRBV3-1,TGTGCCAGCAGCCAGCCAATGCTGGCTTCCCTATCGAACACCGGGGAGCTGTTTTTT,CASSQPMLASLSNTGELFF
many,TRBJ1-1,-,TRBV7-2,TGTGCCAGCAGCCTGGCCAACAGAGGGACTGAAGCTTTCTTT,CASSLANRGTEAFF
few,TRBJ2-3,-,TRBV7-2,TGTGCCAGCAGCCCCGACTCCCTTGGCACAGATACGCAGTATTTT,CASSPDSLGTDTQYF
few,TRBJ1-3,TRBD1,TRBV7-9,TGTGCCAGCAGCCGTGGGACAGCTGGAAACACCATATATTTT,CASSRGTAGNTIYF
many,TRBJ2-4,-,TRBV6-5,TGTGCCAGCTCGCGCCAAAACATTCAGTACTTC,CASSRQNIQYF
few,TRBJ2-7,TRBD2,TRBV2,TGTGCCAGCAGTGAAGGGATAGCGGGAGTCTACGAGCAGTACTTC,CASSEGIAGVYEQYF
-,TRBJ2-3,TRBD1,TRBV7-9,TGTGTCAGCAGCTTCGGACAGGGAGATACAGATACGCAGTATTTT,CVSSFGQGDTDTQYF
many,TRBJ2-1,TRBD2,TRBV7-6,TGTGCCAGCAGCTTAAGCGGGGGCCCCTACAATGAGCAGTTCTTC,CASSLSGGPYNEQFF
many,TRBJ2-3,-,TRBV28,TGTGCCAGCAGTATTATCACAGATACGCAGTATTTT,CASSIITDTQYF
many,TRBJ1-2,-,TRBV11-2,TGTGCCAGCAGCCCTTTGGCGGAGAGCTATGGCTACACCTTC,CASSPLAESYGYTF
few,TRBJ2-2,TRBD2,TRBV6-2/TRBV6-3,TGTGCCAGCAGTTCTAGCGGGAGAGCCCCCGGGGAGCTGTTTTTT,CASSSSGRAPGELFF
few,TRBJ2-4,-,TRBV11-2,TGTGCCAGCAGCCCGGACCGCTGGGACATTCAGTACTTC,CASSPDRWDIQYF
many,TRBJ2-1,TRBD1,TRBV7-9,TGTGCCAGCAGCCCGGACAGGGGGCACAATGAGCAGTTCTTC,CASSPDRGHNEQFF
-,TRBJ1-5,TRBD1,TRBV28,TGTGCCAGCAGTTTAGGAACAGGGGGCGGTTATCAGCCCCAGCATTTT,CASSLGTGGGYQPQHF
many,TRBJ2-4,-,TRBV23-1,TGCGCCAGCAGTCAATCGCCCTTTGTCCTGACACTAGCCAAAAACATTCAGTACTTC,CASSQSPFVLTLAKNIQYF
many,TRBJ2-1,TRBD2,TRBV2,TGTGCCGGCACCGGGACTAGGGGGTACAATGAGCAGTTCTTC,CAGTGTRGYNEQFF
few,TRBJ2-5,-,TRBV29-1,TGCAGCGTTCCGCCTGTGGGGGCCGAGAGGGAGACCCAGTACTTC,CSVPPVGAERETQYF
many,TRBJ2-5,TRBD2,TRBV7-9,TGTGCCAGCAGCCCCGGGGCGGCGGGAGTCTACGAGACCCAGTACTTC,CASSPGAAGVYETQYF
-,TRBJ2-2,-,TRBV24-1,TGTGCCACCGCCAGTTTTAGCGACACCGGGGAGCTGTTTTTT,CATASFSDTGELFF
few,TRBJ2-5,TRBD2,TRBV5-4,TGTGCCAGCAGCACCCCACTAGCGGGGAAAGAGACCCAGTACTTC,CASSTPLAGKETQYF
few,TRBJ1-2,TRBD1,TRBV4-1,TGCGCCAGCAGCCAAGTGGGACAGGGCGATTATGGCTACACCTTC,CASSQVGQGDYGYTF
many,TRBJ2-7,-,TRBV6-1,TGTGCCAGCAGTGAAGCGTGGGGCCCGCCCTACGAGCAGTACTTC,CASSEAWGPPYEQYF
many,TRBJ2-3,-,TRBV28,TGTGCCAGCGGTAGCGGAGGGAGCACAGATACGCAGTATTTT,CASGSGGSTDTQYF
-,TRBJ2-5,TRBD1,TRBV29-1,TGCAGCGTTATCGGACAGGGAGGGACCCAGTACTTC,CSVIGQGGTQYF
few,TRBJ2-1,TRBD2,TRBV7-3,TGTGCCAGCAGCCGGGGGGACAATGAGCAGTTCTTC,CASSRGDNEQFF
many,TRBJ2-1,TRBD1,TRBV5-4,TGTGCCAGCAGCTTGGAGGGACAGATCTACAATGAGCAGTTCTTC,CASSLEGQIYNEQFF
-,TRBJ2-7,TRBD1,TRBV9,TGTGCCAGCAGCATCCTGACAGGGGCCTCCTACGAGCAGTACTTC,CASSILTGASYEQYF
many,TRBJ2-2,-,TRBV4-1,TGCGCCAGCAGCCCGGGACACCGAAGACCCGGGGAGCTGTTTTTT,CASSPGHRRPGELFF
-,TRBJ1-6,-,TRBV7-8,TGTGCCAGCAGCCCGACCCACTATAATTCACCCCTCCACTTT,CASSPTHYNSPLHF
-,TRBJ1-1,TRBD1,TRBV4-3,TGCGCCAGCAGCCAATGGAGTCTCGGACAGGGGGCTGAAGCTTTCTTT,CASSQWSLGQGAEAFF
many,TRBJ2-1,TRBD2,TRBV5-1,TGCGCCAGCAGCTTGATCGCGGGAGCTAACAATGAGCAGTTCTTC,CASSLIAGANNEQFF
-,TRBJ2-7,TRBD2,TRBV3-1,TGTGCCAGCAGCTCGGGAGGGCTCTACGAGCAGTACTTC,CASSSGGLYEQYF
-,TRBJ2-1,TRBD2,TRBV7-8,TGTGCCAGCAGACAAAGCGGGGGTAGGCAGTTCTTC,CASRQSGGRQFF
-,TRBJ2-3,-,TRBV14,TGTGCCAGCAGCCAAGTGTTCGGGAAAGATACGCAGTATTTT,CASSQVFGKDTQYF
-,TRBJ2-2,-,TRBV28,TGTGCCAGCAGTTCTGGGAACTCCTACACCGGGGAGCTGTTTTTT,CASSSGNSYTGELFF
few,TRBJ1-5,TRBD1,TRBV6-1,TGTGCCAGCAGTGAATACCGGACAGGGGGAGATGGTCAGCCCCAGCATTTT,CASSEYRTGGDGQPQHF
-,TRBJ1-1,-,TRBV7-9,TGTGCCAGCAGCCCTAGCGGGGGGGGCCTGAACACTGAAGCTTTCTTT,CASSPSGGGLNTEAFF
few,TRBJ1-1,-,TRBV5-1,TGCGCCAGCATGAGGGAGAACACTGAAGCTTTCTTT,CASMRENTEAFF
many,TRBJ1-2,-,TRBV25-1,TGTGCCAGCAGTGATGCCGGGAGGTCTGGCTACACCTTC,CASSDAGRSGYTF
many,TRBJ1-3,-,TRBV29-1,TGCAGCACCTACAGTCTCTCTGGAAACACCATATATTTT,CSTYSLSGNTIYF
few,TRBJ1-3,-,TRBV29-1,TGCAGCGCCGCGTACTCTTCTGGAAACACCATATATTTT,CSAAYSSGNTIYF
-,TRBJ2-7,-,TRBV19,TGTGCCAGTAGTATCAGCTATTCCCTCGAGCAGTACTTC,CASSISYSLEQYF
few,TRBJ1-6,-,TRBV6-1,TGTGCCAGCAAGGGGGAATCCCGGTCGAGGAGACCCCTCCACTTT,CASKGESRSRRPLHF
-,TRBJ2-2,-,TRBV7-3,TGTGCCAGCAGCTCCCTTGAGGGCGGGGAGCTGTTTTTT,CASSSLEGGELFF
many,TRBJ2-7,-,TRBV7-2,TGTGCCAGCAGCTTATCAGTTTCGGCGGGGTACGAGCAGTACTTC,CASSLSVSAGYEQYF
many,TRBJ2-5,TRBD1,TRBV29-1,TGCAGCGTTGCAGACAGGGCCCAGGAGACCCAGTACTTC,CSVADRAQETQYF
few,TRBJ1-3,-,TRBV5-5,TGTGCCAGCAGCGCATGGCCTATTCAAGCTCCTGGAAACACCATATATTTT,CASSAWPIQAPGNTIYF
many,TRBJ2-2,-,TRBV19,TGTGCCAGTAGTTACGGGGGCTTCAACACCGGGGAGCTGTTTTTT,CASSYGGFNTGELFF
many,TRBJ2-7,-,TRBV6-1,TGTGCCAGCAGTGACCGCGCCTACGAGCAGTACTTC,CASSDRAYEQYF
-,TRBJ1-5,TRBD1,TRBV28,TGTGCCAGCACGACAGGGAGCAATCAGCCCCAGCATTTT,CASTTGSNQPQHF